This entry features one T cell receptor beta chain sequence. What it binds is not known. This record comes from a study of CD4 T cells in relation to SARS-CoV-2 and coronaviruses. Overall study: After nine to eleven days of antigen culture, PBMC TCR beta CDR3s were sequenced. Shared crossreactive spike epitopes were mapped to their HLA restriction.

The method was immunoSEQ multiplex PCR; TCRdb's version includes in-frame clones alone and lacks a portion of them. The profile shows some 37,000 clones, around four fifths of them singletons. Notes on the study in general: According to naive versus memory sequencing, detected responses are memory recall, not newly primed.

The source of this sequence is an adult with COVID-19. The sequenced sample was memory CD4+ T cells from PBMCs, cultured in vitro.

The CDR3 DNA sequence: TGCGCCAGCAGCTTGAGCCAGTACCGCGATGCAACTAATGAAAAACTGTTTTTT. It yields the protein CASSLSQYRDATNEKLFF. The chain recombines TRBV5-1 with TRBJ1-4; no reliable D call. The CDR3 contains 18 residues. V was clipped by 1 base and J by 0 bases, with 16 bases between them. Germline V gives CDR1 SGHRS, CDR2 YFSETQ.